Listed here is a single T cell receptor beta chain. It lacks a known antigen. Per-base qualities were not stored, and no clone one base away is much larger. The CDR3, cysteine through phenylalanine, is 17 amino acids long. Only the CDR3 region is kept as DNA, spanning 51 bases read in frame from base 1. For this chain, trimming is 4 bases at the V end and 7 bases at the J end, and the number of junction bases without a gene match is 11. Per the germline V gene, SGHRS is the CDR1 and YFSETQ is the CDR2. This entry is derived from a study of post-analysis software for immune sequencing data (dated by TCRdb to 2015 to 2017). In the study overall: The recorded disease courses included relapsing-remitting, secondary progressive and progressive-relapsing multiple sclerosis, and some patients had no subtype annotation. The patient repertoires were compared against some twelve previously published healthy control repertoires obtained from donors aged roughly 6 to 26 years. A subset of samples was prepared in parallel using single-end sample barcoding, then pooled and co-amplified after Illumina adapter ligation.

Library preparation employed PCR. The sequencing machine was an Illumina HiSeq 2500. To reduce PCR and sequencing biases, unique molecular identifiers were incorporated into the TCR beta cDNA libraries. Approximately 500,000 cDNA molecules were obtained per 1 to 10 million input T cells, so each molecule approximated one T cell. The patient libraries were prepared and sequenced using the same protocol as the earlier healthy control dataset. Samples belonging to the same batch were prepared together, multiplexed and sequenced on a shared HiSeq lane. From the authors' description of their analysis: Raw barcoded reads were processed with MIGEC, discarding single-read molecular identifier groups before consensus assembly and CDR3 extraction. VDJtools was used for post-analysis of the clonotype tables, and diversity was normalized by down-sampling every dataset to the size of the smallest sample. To correct batch-related cross-sample contamination, repertoire overlap clustering matched CDR3 amino acid sequences but not nucleotide sequences. TCRdb passed the public sequencing reads through fastp at Q25 and MiXCR, retaining productive beta sequences. Rows with one shared CDR3 protein collapse into an entry with the most common genes and DNA. The V and J calls were determined by TCRdb, not by the authors. In all, the sample holds around 440,000 distinct CDR3 sequences, and less than 45% of those were seen once. The ten largest clones take up about 12% of the sample.

TCR beta repertoires were profiled from peripheral blood of about a dozen young patients with multiple sclerosis to demonstrate the VDJtools post-analysis software. The multiple sclerosis patients were children and adolescents ranging in age from about 6 to 16 years. On the study overall, not on this receptor specifically: The control group was slightly older than the multiple sclerosis patient group. Direct clustering with F measure showed strong co-clustering of samples prepared in the same batch, prompting a batch-effect correction. Normalized Chao1 diversity was significantly lower in multiple sclerosis patients than controls, suggesting substantial peripheral T-cell clonal expansion. Significantly higher frequencies in patients than in controls were found for roughly 5 TRBV segments, including TRBV5-6, TRBV5-1 and TRBV20-1.

This chain joins TRBV5-1 to TRBJ2-1, with 13 bases in between that match TRBD2. This TCR came from a girl aged 5 to 17 with multiple sclerosis. The sequencing input was blood. The sequenced DNA is TGCGCCAGCAGCCCTATGAATGGACTAGCGGGAGCGAATGAGCAGTTCTTC. It specifies CASSPMNGLAGANEQFF.